This entry lists 3 T cell receptor beta chains sequenced from one sample in a study of blood T cells in healthy people across ages. Sample-barcoded 5' priming and a J-beta primer mix drove a second PCR of about 6 to 12 cycles. Each CDR3 protein gets one entry after TCRdb re-called the 5' RACE reads with MiXCR. The table records roughly 1 million distinct CDR3 sequences, about 25% of them present only once. These same data were also listed under a study on T cells of mothers and their children.

Sequenced sample: blood. The origin of the receptors is a girl aged 2 to 10 in good health.

This sequence joins TRBV7-6 and TRBJ2-3; D is uncertain. V lost 3 bases and J 2 bases, leaving 15 bases between the germline ends. Germline V gene sequence: CDR1 SGHVS, CDR2 FNYEAQ. This CDR3 region has 16 residues. In nucleotides, the CDR3 is TGTGCCAGCAGCTTGTCCGAAGGAGCACCCACAGATACGCAGTATTTT. This translates into CASSLSEGAPTDTQYF.

V usage is TRBV4-3 and J usage is TRBJ2-3, with no clear D. Germline CDR1 is LGHNA and CDR2 is YSLEER. The CDR3 runs to 16 residues. The germline V and J ends were trimmed by 2 bases and 3 bases, with 15 bases remaining between them. This CDR3 reads CASSQMSAMKTDTQYF. In DNA form, the CDR3 reads TGCGCCAGCAGCCAAATGTCGGCTATGAAAACAGATACGCAGTATTTT.

This clonotype was seen a handful of times. The CDR3 loop reads CASSQSRGTNTGELFF. The CDR3 DNA reads as TGCGCCAGCAGCCAGTCTAGGGGGACTAACACCGGGGAGCTGTTTTTT. J is TRBJ2-2 and V is TRBV4-3; D may be TRBD1 or TRBD2 (6 bases each). The germline CDR1 and CDR2 sequences are LGHNA and YSLEER. The V gene lost 3 bases and the J gene lost 2 bases, with 13 bases spanning the gap. The CDR3 has 16 amino acids.